This T cell receptor (beta chain) came from a study of CXCR3-negative and CXCR3-positive naive CD8 T cells. Whole-study findings and limits: Higher TRB CDR3 hydrophobicity marked CXCR3-positive naive cells relative to CXCR3-negative naive cells.

The CDR3 runs 15 residues. Germline V gives CDR1 SQVTM, CDR2 ANQGSEA. In the case of this clonotype: Its specificity is unknown.

Preparation of TRB cDNA libraries relied on 5' RACE carrying UMI labels. TCRdb re-called the 5' RACE reads and gives one entry per CDR3 protein, without DNA. The table lists approximately 5,700 distinct CDR3 sequences. The clonotype comes from a human donor in good health. Some clones in this sample may be carry-over from other donors' samples. Material for sequencing was naive CXCR3+ CD8+ T cells from blood. Indicated subset: CD45RO-CCR7+CD27+CD95- naive CD8+ T cells expressing CXCR3 (TNR3+). The gene calls are TRBV29-1 and TRBJ2-6. CDR3 protein: CSVEAWDAGANVLTF.